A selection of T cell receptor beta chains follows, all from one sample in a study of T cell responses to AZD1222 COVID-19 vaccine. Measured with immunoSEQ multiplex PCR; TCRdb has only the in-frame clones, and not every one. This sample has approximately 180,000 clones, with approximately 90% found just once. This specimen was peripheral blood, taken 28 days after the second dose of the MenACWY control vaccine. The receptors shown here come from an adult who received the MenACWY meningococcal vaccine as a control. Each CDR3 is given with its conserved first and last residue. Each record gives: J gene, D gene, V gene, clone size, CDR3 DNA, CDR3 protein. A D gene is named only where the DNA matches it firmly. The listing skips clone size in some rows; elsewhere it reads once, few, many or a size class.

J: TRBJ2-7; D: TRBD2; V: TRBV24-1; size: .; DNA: TGTGCCACCAGTGATTCGGGAGGGCTCTACGAGCAGTACTTC; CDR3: CATSDSGGLYEQYF
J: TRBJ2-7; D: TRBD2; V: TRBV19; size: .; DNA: TGTGCCAGTAGTATCGGGGGGACCCTCTCCTACGAGCAGTACTTC; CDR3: CASSIGGTLSYEQYF
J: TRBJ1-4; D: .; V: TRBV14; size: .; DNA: TGTGCCAGCAGCCAACAGTTAAATGAAAAACTGTTTTTT; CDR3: CASSQQLNEKLFF
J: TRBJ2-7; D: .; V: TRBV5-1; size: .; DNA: TGCGCCAGCAGCTTGGTCGGGGGCCTCTACGAGCAGTACTTC; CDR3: CASSLVGGLYEQYF
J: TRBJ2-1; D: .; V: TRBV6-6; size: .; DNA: TGTGCCAGCAGTCCCGACAGGAGGGGGGCCAATGAGCAGTTCTTC; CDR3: CASSPDRRGANEQFF
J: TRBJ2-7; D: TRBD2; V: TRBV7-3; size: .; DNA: TGTGCCAGCAGGCCCGGGACTAGCGGGAACTACGAGCAGTACTTC; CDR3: CASRPGTSGNYEQYF
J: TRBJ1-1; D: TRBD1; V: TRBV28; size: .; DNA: TGTGCCAGCAGGGGGACAGGGGAGTTTTCTGAAGCTTTCTTT; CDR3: CASRGTGEFSEAFF
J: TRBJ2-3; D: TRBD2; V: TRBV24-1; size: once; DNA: TGTGCCACCAGTGACGGGGGGGGCGGCACAGATACGCAGTATTTT; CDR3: CATSDGGGGTDTQYF
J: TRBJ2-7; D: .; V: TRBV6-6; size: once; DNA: TGTGCCAGCAGTATTGCGGGCCATTACGAGCAGTACTTC; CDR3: CASSIAGHYEQYF
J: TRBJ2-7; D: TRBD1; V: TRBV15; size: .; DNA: TGTGCCACCGGGGACAGGGTGACCTACGAGCAGTACTTC; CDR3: CATGDRVTYEQYF
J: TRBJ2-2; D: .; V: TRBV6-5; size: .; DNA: TGTGCCAGCAGTTACTCGCAGGGGAACACCGGGGAGCTGTTTTTT; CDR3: CASSYSQGNTGELFF
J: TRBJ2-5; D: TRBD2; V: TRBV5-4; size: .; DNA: TGTGCCAGCAGCTTCGGTCTAGCGGGGATCCAAGAGACCCAGTACTTC; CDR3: CASSFGLAGIQETQYF
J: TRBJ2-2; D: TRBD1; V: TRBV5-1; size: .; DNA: TGCGCCAGCAACCCCTCAGGGGGAACGAACACCGGGGAGCTGTTTTTT; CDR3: CASNPSGGTNTGELFF
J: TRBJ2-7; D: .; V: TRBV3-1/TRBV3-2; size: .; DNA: TGTGCCAGCAGCCAAGATGACGAGCGTCAGTACGAGCAGTACTTC; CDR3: CASSQDDERQYEQYF
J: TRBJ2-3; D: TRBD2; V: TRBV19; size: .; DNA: TGTGCCAGTAGTTCCGGGACTATCACAGATACGCAGTATTTT; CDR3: CASSSGTITDTQYF
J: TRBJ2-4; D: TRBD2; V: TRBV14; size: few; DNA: TGTGCCAGCAGCCAAGGGGGGGGAATATCAAAAGCCAAAAACATTCAGTACTTC; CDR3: CASSQGGGISKAKNIQYF
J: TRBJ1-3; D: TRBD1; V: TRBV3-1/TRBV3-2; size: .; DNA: TGTGCCAGCAGCCAGGCCAGGGGGCTAGGAAACACCATATATTTT; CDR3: CASSQARGLGNTIYF
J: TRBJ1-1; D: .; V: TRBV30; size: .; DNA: TGTGCCTGGTCAATGAACACTGAAGCTTTCTTT; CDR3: CAWSMNTEAFF
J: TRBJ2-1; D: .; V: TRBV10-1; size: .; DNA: TGCGCCAGCAGTGAGTCGATCTTCTCGGGCAACAATGAGCAGTTCTTC; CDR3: CASSESIFSGNNEQFF
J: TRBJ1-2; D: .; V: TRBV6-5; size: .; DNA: TGTGCCAGCAGTTTACAGGACAACTATGGCTACACCTTC; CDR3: CASSLQDNYGYTF
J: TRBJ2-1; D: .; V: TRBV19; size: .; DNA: TGTGCCAGTTATCCGTGGACCGGAGCTAATGAGCAGTTCTTC; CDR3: CASYPWTGANEQFF
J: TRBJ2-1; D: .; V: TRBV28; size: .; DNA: TGTGCCAGCACCATGGGGGGTTCAACCTACAATGAGCAGTTCTTC; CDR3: CASTMGGSTYNEQFF
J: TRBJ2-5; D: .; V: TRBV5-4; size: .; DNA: TGTGCCAGCAGCTTGGTGTCTGTGGGGGAGACCCAGTACTTC; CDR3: CASSLVSVGETQYF
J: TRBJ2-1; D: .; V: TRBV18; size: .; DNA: TGTGCCAGCTCACCGACGAGGCTGTTAGCGGCTAAGAATGAGCAGTTCTTC; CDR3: CASSPTRLLAAKNEQFF
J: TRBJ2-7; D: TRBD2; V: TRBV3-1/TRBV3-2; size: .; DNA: TGTGCCAGCAGCCTCGGGGGGGGGCCCGACGAGCAGTACTTC; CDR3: CASSLGGGPDEQYF
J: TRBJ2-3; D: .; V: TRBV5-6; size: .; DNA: TGTGCCAGCAGCTTGGTTGTGGGGCCGCGGTATTTT; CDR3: CASSLVVGPRYF
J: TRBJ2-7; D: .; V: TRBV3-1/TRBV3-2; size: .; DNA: TGTGCCAGCAGCCAAACCGCCCAGTCCTACGAGCAGTACTTC; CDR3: CASSQTAQSYEQYF
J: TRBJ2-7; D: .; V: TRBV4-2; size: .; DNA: TGTGCCAGCAGCCAAGTGGCGGCAGACTCCTACGAGCAGTACTTC; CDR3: CASSQVAADSYEQYF